This entry is about one T cell receptor beta chain. The data originate from a study of blood T cell repertoires in COVID-19. The CDR3 spans 16 residues. V shed 4 bases and J 1 base; nucleotides not matched to a gene: 5. Germline V gives CDR1 SGHRS, CDR2 YFSETQ. Sequencing used immunoSEQ multiplex PCR; TCRdb keeps in-frame clones, though not all of them. The sample has approximately 110,000 clones, approximately 81% seen once; the top ten hold 1.3% to 1.5%. The rearrangement links TRBV5-1 to TRBJ2-3; TRBD2 matches at 11 bases. This TCR was recovered from a middle-aged man with acute or convalescent COVID-19. What was sequenced was peripheral blood. CDR3 DNA: TGCGCCAGCAGCCGACTAGCGGGGACTGGCACAGATACGCAGTATTTT. It is translated as CASSRLAGTGTDTQYF.